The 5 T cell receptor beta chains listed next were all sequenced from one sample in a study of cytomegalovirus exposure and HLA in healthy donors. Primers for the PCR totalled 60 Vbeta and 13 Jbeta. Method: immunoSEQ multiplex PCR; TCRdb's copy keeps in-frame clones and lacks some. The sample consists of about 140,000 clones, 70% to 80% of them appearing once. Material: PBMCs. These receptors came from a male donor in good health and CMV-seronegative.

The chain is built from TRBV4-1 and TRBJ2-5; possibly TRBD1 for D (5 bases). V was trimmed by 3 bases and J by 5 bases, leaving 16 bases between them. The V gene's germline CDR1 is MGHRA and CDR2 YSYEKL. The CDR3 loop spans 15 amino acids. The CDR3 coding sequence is TGCGCCAGCAGCCAGGCTCCGGGTGGGGCGGAGACCCAGTACTTC. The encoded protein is CASSQAPGGAETQYF.

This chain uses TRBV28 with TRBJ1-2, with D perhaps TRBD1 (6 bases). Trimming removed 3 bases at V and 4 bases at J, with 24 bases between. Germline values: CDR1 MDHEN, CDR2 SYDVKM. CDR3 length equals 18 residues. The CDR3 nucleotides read TGTGCCAGCAGTTTCCTCACATACAGACAGGAAAGCTCCTATGGCTACACCTTC. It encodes CASSFLTYRQESSYGYTF.

The CDR3 loop reads CASSPGGGQPQHF. The CDR3 DNA reads as TGTGCCAGCAGCCCAGGGGGCGGTCAGCCCCAGCATTTT. V usage is TRBV6-5 and J usage is TRBJ1-5; 8 nucleotides align to TRBD1. This CDR3 contains 13 residues. V was pared by 6 bases and J by 6 bases, with 4 bases of the junction left unmatched. Germline V CDR1 and CDR2: MNHEY, SVGAGI.

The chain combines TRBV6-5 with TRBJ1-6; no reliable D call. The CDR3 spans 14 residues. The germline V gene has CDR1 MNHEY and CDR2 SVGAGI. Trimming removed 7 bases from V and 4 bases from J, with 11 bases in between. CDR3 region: CASNRGKYNSPLHF. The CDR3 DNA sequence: TGTGCCAGCAACAGAGGGAAATATAATTCACCCCTCCACTTT.

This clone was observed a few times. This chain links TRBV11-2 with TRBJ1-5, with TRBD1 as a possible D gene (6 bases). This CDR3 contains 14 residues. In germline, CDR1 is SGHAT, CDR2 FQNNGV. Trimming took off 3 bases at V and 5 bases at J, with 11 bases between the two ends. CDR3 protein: CASSLDSSYQPQHF. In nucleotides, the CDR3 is TGTGCCAGCAGCTTGGACAGCTCTTATCAGCCCCAGCATTTT. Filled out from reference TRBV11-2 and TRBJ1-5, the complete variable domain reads EAGVAQSPRYKIIEKRQSVAFWCNPISGHATLYWYQQILGQGPKLLIQFQNNGVVDDSQLPKDRFSAERLKGVDSTLKIQPAKLEDSAVYLCASSLDSSYQPQHFGDGTRLSIL.